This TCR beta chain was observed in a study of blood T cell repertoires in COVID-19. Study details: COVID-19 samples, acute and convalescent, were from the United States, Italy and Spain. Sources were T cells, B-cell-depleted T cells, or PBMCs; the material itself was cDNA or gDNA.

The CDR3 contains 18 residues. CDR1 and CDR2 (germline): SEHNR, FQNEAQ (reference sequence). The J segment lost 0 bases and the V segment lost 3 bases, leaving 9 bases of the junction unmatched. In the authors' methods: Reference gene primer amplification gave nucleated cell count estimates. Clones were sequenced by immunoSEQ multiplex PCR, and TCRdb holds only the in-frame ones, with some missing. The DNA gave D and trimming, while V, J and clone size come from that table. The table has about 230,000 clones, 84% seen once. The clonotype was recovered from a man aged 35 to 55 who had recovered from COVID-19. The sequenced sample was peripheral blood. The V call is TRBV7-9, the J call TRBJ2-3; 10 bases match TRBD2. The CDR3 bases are TGTGCCAGCAGCTTTGGGATAGCGGGAGGCGGGAGCACAGATACGCAGTATTTT. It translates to CASSFGIAGGGSTDTQYF.